The next 29 T cell receptor beta chains were all read from a single sample in a study of shared clonotypes between healthy human individuals. Assay: immunoSEQ multiplex PCR; the TCRdb copy retains only in-frame clones and omits some. This sample has more than 2 million clones, with around 95% found just once. The sequenced sample was naive CD4+ T cells sorted from blood. Noted subset: CD45RA+ positively selected. The receptor source for this set is a man aged 18 to 30 in good health.

The chain employs TRBV2 and TRBJ2-4; D not certain. The germline V gene has CDR1 SNHLY and CDR2 FYNNEI. V shed 10 bases and J shed 0 bases, with 10 bases lying between them. This CDR3 has 13 amino acids. The CDR3 nucleotides read TGTGCCACCCGAGAGTTAGCCAAAAACATTCAGTACTTC. This encodes CATRELAKNIQYF.

The V gene is TRBV2, the J gene TRBJ1-6, with 10 bases aligning to TRBD1. The CDR3 runs to 14 residues. V shed 4 bases, J shed 10 bases, and the junction held 4 bases outside the gene matches. Germline assignment: CDR1 SNHLY and CDR2 FYNNEI. CDR3 sequence (DNA): TGTGCCAGCAGTGGACAGGGGGCGTTGTCACCCCTCCACTTT. Amino acid sequence: CASSGQGALSPLHF.

The V gene is TRBV7-9, the J gene TRBJ2-1; 12 nucleotides agree with TRBD2. The V segment lost 2 bases and the J segment 3 bases; nucleotides outside the gene matches: 5. Germline V gene sequence: CDR1 SEHNR, CDR2 FQNEAQ (reference sequence). The CDR3 is made up of 17 amino acids. As DNA, the CDR3 is TGTGCCAGCAGCTTATACACGACTAGCGGGAGCTACAATGAGCAGTTCTTC. This gives the protein CASSLYTTSGSYNEQFF.

CDR3 DNA: TGCGCCAGCAGCCAAGTGGCAGGGGGCATCTATGGCTACACCTTC. The encoded protein is CASSQVAGGIYGYTF. This chain links TRBV4-3 with TRBJ1-2; TRBD1 matches 8 bases. Per the germline V gene, CDR1 is LGHNA and CDR2 is YSLEER. CDR3 length: 15 amino acids. V lost 1 base and J lost 4; bases outside the gene matches: 5.

V usage is TRBV7-9 and J usage is TRBJ2-3; D unclear. The V gene lost 8 bases and the J gene lost 4 bases, with 13 bases spanning the gap. Germline CDR1 and CDR2: SEHNR and FQNEAQ (reference sequence). The CDR3 runs to 13 residues. The CDR3 bases are TGTGCCAGCCGTAGGGCAGGCCCAGATACGCAGTATTTT. It translates to CASRRAGPDTQYF.

This clone appeared a few times. J is TRBJ1-2 and V is TRBV20-1; D ambiguous. V lost 1 base and J lost 8, with 5 bases in between. The length of the CDR3 is 10 residues. In germline, CDR1 is DFQATT, CDR2 SNEGSKA (reference sequence). Here the CDR3 DNA reads TGCAGTGCTAGAGGGGGAGGCTACACCTTC. Translating gives CSARGGGYTF.

This chain joins TRBV6-6 and TRBJ2-1; 7 bases agree with TRBD2. CDR1 is MNHNY, CDR2 SVGAGI, per germline (reference sequence). Trimming removed 8 bases from V and 2 bases from J; junction bases left unmatched: 3. The CDR3 has 13 amino acids. DNA of the CDR3: TGTGCCAGCGCACTAGCGACCTACAATGAGCAGTTCTTC. Translation: CASALATYNEQFF.

Details on this clone: Different DNA sequences within this sample yield the same CDR3. The chain employs TRBV7-2 and TRBJ2-2, with 10 bases matching TRBD1. Per germline, CDR1 SGHTA and CDR2 FQGNSA. The CDR3 contains 15 residues. V lost 4 bases and J lost 2; bases outside the gene matches: 1. The CDR3 region has the DNA TGTGCCAGCAGCTGGGACAGGGGAAACACCGGGGAGCTGTTTTTT. Protein: CASSWDRGNTGELFF.

CDR3 loop: CASSLSGAEQNSPLHF. The CDR3, as DNA: TGTGCCAGCAGTTTATCAGGGGCCGAACAAAATTCACCCCTCCACTTT. This chain uses TRBV28 with TRBJ1-6; D possibly corresponds to TRBD1 (6 bases). Germline V gene lookup returns CDR1 MDHEN and CDR2 SYDVKM. The CDR3 extends over 16 amino acids. V dropped 1 base and J dropped 7 bases, with 14 bases sitting between them.

This chain uses TRBV14 with TRBJ2-4, with no clear D. CDR1 SGHDN and CDR2 FVKESK come from the germline V gene. The CDR3 totals 12 residues. Trimming stripped 1 base from V and 6 bases from J, with 4 bases between. CDR3 residues: CASSQGGNIQYF. The CDR3 DNA reads as TGTGCCAGCAGCCAAGGGGGAAACATTCAGTACTTC.

The genes are TRBV6-5 and TRBJ2-7, with a tentative D call TRBD1 (5 bases). From germline, CDR1 is MNHEY and CDR2 SVGAGI. V was cut by 8 bases and J by 7 bases, with 18 bases left in between. This CDR3 is built from 13 residues. The CDR3 here is CASVSTERLEQYF. The DNA of the CDR3 is TGTGCCAGCGTTTCGACAGAGCGCCTGGAGCAGTACTTC.

The chain couples TRBV4-1 to TRBJ2-6; D remains unclear. The V gene's germline CDR1 is MGHRA and CDR2 YSYEKL. This CDR3 spans 17 amino acids. Trimming removed 1 base from V and 0 bases from J, with 10 bases in between. This CDR3 is CASSQGVLSSGANVLTF. The CDR3, as DNA: TGCGCCAGCAGCCAAGGGGTCCTAAGCTCTGGGGCCAACGTCCTGACTTTC.

Of note for this clone: Other DNA variants within this sample encode the same CDR3. The V gene is TRBV7-9, the J gene TRBJ2-3; D is ambiguous. Between the trimmed V and J ends, which lost 5 bases and 0 bases, there was a span of 3 bases. The CDR3 consists of 12 residues. Germline CDR1 and CDR2: SEHNR and FQNEAQ (reference sequence). CDR3 nucleotide sequence: TGTGCCAGCAGCACCAGCACAGATACGCAGTATTTT. Translated, it gives CASSTSTDTQYF.

The chain carries TRBV7-2 and TRBJ1-6, with D maybe TRBD1 (5 bases). Germline V gene sequence: CDR1 SGHTA, CDR2 FQGNSA. The V end lost 5 bases, the J end lost 8 bases, and 13 bases lay between the germline ends. This CDR3 is 14 amino acids long. The CDR3 loop reads CASSTSTDYSPLHF. In DNA form, the CDR3 reads TGTGCCAGCAGCACCTCGACAGATTATTCACCCCTCCACTTT.

The V gene is TRBV19, the J gene TRBJ2-1; tentatively, D is TRBD2 (6 bases). This CDR3 is built from 13 residues. Trimming cost V 2 bases and J 8 bases, with 10 bases left between them. Germline V gives CDR1 LNHDA, CDR2 SQIVND (reference sequence). The CDR3 coding sequence is TGTGCCAGTAGTATATTGTGGGGGGATGAGCAGTTCTTC. Translated, it gives CASSILWGDEQFF.

The chain recombines TRBV18 with TRBJ2-5, with TRBD1 as a possible D gene (6 bases). The CDR3 has 14 amino acids. Between the trimmed V and J ends, which lost 3 bases and 5 bases, there was a span of 13 bases. Germline V gives CDR1 KGHSH, CDR2 LQKENI. The chain's CDR3 is CASSPDRIRETQYF. The CDR3 DNA reads TGTGCCAGCTCACCCGACAGGATCCGGGAGACCCAGTACTTC.

The J gene is TRBJ2-1, the V gene TRBV7-9; 7 bases are a match to TRBD2. The V and J ends lost 5 bases and 1 base, in that order; junction bases with no gene match: 5. Germline values: CDR1 SEHNR, CDR2 FQNEAQ (reference sequence). The CDR3 runs to 15 residues. The CDR3 DNA sequence: TGTGCCAGCAGCCGCGGAGCGGGGTCCTACAATGAGCAGTTCTTC. Translating it yields CASSRGAGSYNEQFF.

This clone was observed a single time. The CDR3 DNA is TGTGCCAGCAGCTTAAGTGGGACAGGGTCGGGCTACACCTTC. Amino acids: CASSLSGTGSGYTF. The rearrangement links TRBV7-2 to TRBJ1-2; the match to TRBD1 covers 9 bases. Trimming removed 2 bases from V and 8 bases from J; junction bases left unmatched: 6. This CDR3 region has 14 residues. Germline V CDR1 and CDR2: SGHTA, FQGNSA.

This chain joins TRBV4-1 and TRBJ1-3; 7 bases agree with TRBD1. The CDR3 length is 19 residues. V gave up 1 base and J gave up 0 bases; unmatched junction bases: 12. Looked up from germline, CDR1 is MGHRA and CDR2 is YSYEKL. In nucleotides, the CDR3 is TGCGCCAGCAGCCAAGGGAGACAGGGCGGGTTAATCTCTGGAAACACCATATATTTT. Amino acids: CASSQGRQGGLISGNTIYF.

For the CDR3, the DNA is TGTGCCAGCAGACGCCTAGGAGGGCTTGGCAATCAGCCCCAGCATTTT. Protein product: CASRRLGGLGNQPQHF. The chain uses TRBV28 and TRBJ1-5; D is uncertain. CDR3 length: 16 residues. V lost 6 bases to trimming and J lost 2 bases, with 17 bases between them. The V gene's germline CDR1 is MDHEN and CDR2 SYDVKM. The variable domain in full, completed from reference TRBV28 and TRBJ1-5, reads DVKVTQSSRYLVKRTGEKVFLECVQDMDHENMFWYRQDPGLGLRLIYFSYDVKMKEKGDIPEGYSVSREKKERFSLILESASTNQTSMYLCASRRLGGLGNQPQHFGDGTRLSIL.

This chain joins TRBV6-6 and TRBJ1-2; 9 nucleotides agree with TRBD1. V gave up 4 bases and J gave up 4 bases; unmatched junction bases: 4. The germline gives CDR1 MNHNY, CDR2 SVGAGI (reference sequence). The CDR3 contains 14 residues. The CDR3 DNA sequence: TGTGCCAGCAGTTCCACAGGGGGCGCCTATGGCTACACCTTC. Its translation: CASSSTGGAYGYTF.

This clone was picked up one time. The V gene is TRBV28, the J gene TRBJ2-7; D assignment may be TRBD1 or TRBD2 (6 bases each). The germline gives CDR1 MDHEN, CDR2 SYDVKM. This CDR3 has 17 amino acids. V lost 3 bases and J 7 bases, leaving 25 bases between the germline ends. The CDR3: CASSFPPPGALAGEQYF. CDR3 sequence (DNA): TGTGCCAGCAGTTTTCCCCCCCCGGGGGCGTTGGCGGGAGAGCAGTACTTC.

This chain connects TRBV2 to TRBJ2-1, with D uncertain. V was clipped by 10 bases and J by 5 bases, with 12 bases between them. CDR1 is SNHLY, CDR2 FYNNEI, per germline. This CDR3 comprises 12 residues. For the CDR3, the DNA is TGTGCCACCAAAAACAGAAACAATGAGCAGTTCTTC. It specifies CATKNRNNEQFF. The full variable domain, with the rest looked up from reference TRBV2 and TRBJ2-1, is EPEVTQTPSHQVTQMGQEVILRCVPISNHLYFYWYRQILGQKVEFLVSFYNNEISEKSEIFDDQFSVERPDGSNFTLKIRSTKLEDSAMYFCATKNRNNEQFFGPGTRLTVL.

This clone came up once. Here the CDR3 DNA reads TGTGCCAGCGCCAATTCGCGCGAGCAGTACTTC. Translation: CASANSREQYF. This sequence joins TRBV25-1 and TRBJ2-7; D is undetermined. Germline values: CDR1 MGHDK, CDR2 SYGVNS. V lost 8 bases, J lost 6 bases, and 11 bases lay in between. The CDR3 consists of 11 residues.

The rearrangement links TRBV5-4 to TRBJ2-1; D unresolved. This CDR3 has 16 residues. Deletions cut 4 bases from V and 2 bases from J, with 16 bases between. Germline-derived CDR1 and CDR2 are SGHNT and YYREEE (reference sequence). The CDR3 spells CASSPSAAVTYNEQFF. The CDR3 DNA reads TGTGCCAGCAGCCCGAGTGCGGCGGTCACCTACAATGAGCAGTTCTTC.

The chain is built from TRBV10-3 and TRBJ1-6; 7 bases align to TRBD1. The CDR3 covers 15 residues. Germline V gene lookup returns CDR1 ENHRY and CDR2 SYGVKD. V lost 7 bases, J lost 9 bases, and 12 bases stayed unmatched. Written as DNA, the CDR3 is TGTGCCATCACCGCGGGACAGCATGATAGTTCACCCCTCCACTTT. It yields the protein CAITAGQHDSSPLHF.

The chain combines TRBV4-3 with TRBJ1-4; 7 bases agree with TRBD1. The CDR3 is 17 residues long. J was trimmed by 5 bases and V by 1 base; bases with no gene match: 10. Germline V gives CDR1 LGHNA, CDR2 YSLEER. The CDR3 sequence is CASSQGLTGTLNEKLFF. In nucleotides, the CDR3 is TGCGCCAGCAGCCAAGGACTGACAGGGACGCTGAATGAAAAACTGTTTTTT.

The chain joins TRBV11-2 to TRBJ2-7, with 11 positions matching TRBD2. J was trimmed by 5 bases and V by 6 bases; bases with no gene match: 9. The CDR3 runs to 15 residues. Germline CDR1 reads SGHAT; CDR2 reads FQNNGV. The DNA for the CDR3 is TGTGCCAGCAGTGTAGCGGGAGGGAACAGGGACGAGCAGTACTTC. Encoded protein: CASSVAGGNRDEQYF. The variable domain in full, with the rest retrieved from reference TRBV11-2 and TRBJ2-7, is EAGVAQSPRYKIIEKRQSVAFWCNPISGHATLYWYQQILGQGPKLLIQFQNNGVVDDSQLPKDRFSAERLKGVDSTLKIQPAKLEDSAVYLCASSVAGGNRDEQYFGPGTRLTVT.

This chain links TRBV5-5 with TRBJ1-4, with unresolved D. The CDR3 loop spans 14 amino acids. Germline CDR1 SGHKS, CDR2 YYEKEE (reference sequence). V was shortened by 2 bases and J by 5 bases, with 10 bases between the two germline ends. CDR3 in amino acids: CASSLVSLNEKLFF. The CDR3 DNA follows: TGTGCCAGCAGCTTAGTCAGCTTGAATGAAAAACTGTTTTTT.